The 17 T cell receptor beta chains in this list originate from one sample, sequenced in a study of identical twins (dated by TCRdb to 2015 to 2016). Libraries were made using 5' RACE. Data came from an Illumina HiSeq 2000. TCRdb reanalyzed the raw reads on its own, using fastp at Q25 for trimming and MiXCR for clone calling, and kept in-frame beta chains. Duplicate CDR3 protein sequences are folded into a single record with the most common DNA and genes. The sample table shows hundreds of thousands of distinct CDR3 sequences, and roughly 12% are seen once. About 1.5% of the sample is held by the ten biggest clonotypes. The same sample was also studied in work on yellow fever vaccine responses in identical twins.

Specimen: PBMCs. These receptors all stem from a woman aged 18 to 35 in good health.

This clonotype has a count of ten or more. The genes are TRBV3-1 and TRBJ2-7, with D perhaps TRBD1 or TRBD2 (5 bases each). V gave up 3 bases and J gave up 2 bases, with 11 bases separating them. The germline gives CDR1 LGHDT, CDR2 YNNKEL (reference sequence). The CDR3 length is 14 residues. For the CDR3, the DNA is TGTGCCAGCAGCCATTATGGGACCACCTACGAGCAGTACTTC. This codes for CASSHYGTTYEQYF.

The chain joins TRBV6-4 to TRBJ2-1; 7 bases match TRBD1. In germline, CDR1 is MRHNA, CDR2 SNTAGT. This CDR3 comprises 16 residues. J gave up 0 bases and V 7 bases, and 9 bases lay outside the gene matches. For the CDR3, the DNA is TGTGCCAGCAAAGTACAGGGGTCGAGCTCCTACAATGAGCAGTTCTTC. It translates to CASKVQGSSSYNEQFF.

J is TRBJ2-6 and V is TRBV4-1; D uncertain. Between the trimmed V and J ends, which lost 2 bases and 0 bases, there was a span of 5 bases. Germline-derived CDR1 and CDR2 are MGHRA and YSYEKL. The CDR3 has 15 residues. CDR3 coding DNA: TGCGCCAGCAGCCAATTCGTCTCTGGGGCCAACGTCCTGACTTTC. Protein sequence: CASSQFVSGANVLTF.

This chain joins TRBV20-1 and TRBJ1-5; D call uncertain. The V end was cut by 5 bases, the J end by 7 bases, with 12 bases between. The CDR3 spans 12 residues. In germline, CDR1 is DFQATT, CDR2 SNEGSKA (reference sequence). The CDR3 nucleotides read TGCAGTGCTCCAGATGGGGTGCAGCCCCAGCATTTT. This translates into CSAPDGVQPQHF.

V and J are TRBV2 and TRBJ2-1; D may be TRBD2 (6 bases). This CDR3 spans 12 amino acids. Germline V gene data show CDR1 as SNHLY and CDR2 as FYNNEI. For the CDR3, the DNA is TGTGCGAATCAGGGACTTTACAATGAGCAGTTCTTC. Translated: CANQGLYNEQFF.

This clonotype was seen a handful of times. The chain is built from TRBV7-9 and TRBJ1-1; D unresolved. CDR1 is SEHNR, CDR2 FQNEAQ, per germline (reference sequence). V dropped 5 bases and J dropped 4 bases, with 20 bases sitting between them. The CDR3 is 16 residues long. Written as DNA, the CDR3 is TGTGCCAGCAGCCCGCGGCCACCCTCAGCGCCCACTGAAGCTTTCTTT. As protein: CASSPRPPSAPTEAFF.

This clonotype was seen more than once but under ten times. The rearrangement links TRBV7-9 to TRBJ2-5; perhaps TRBD1 as D (5 bases). Germline V gene lookup returns CDR1 SEHNR and CDR2 FQNEAQ (reference sequence). The germline V and J ends were trimmed by 5 bases and 0 bases, with 13 bases remaining between them. There are 15 residues in the CDR3. The CDR3: CASSPEDMYQETQYF. For the CDR3, the DNA is TGTGCCAGCAGCCCCGAGGACATGTACCAAGAGACCCAGTACTTC. Based on the CDR3 plus reference TRBV7-9 and TRBJ2-5, the full variable domain is DTGVSQNPRHKITKRGQNVTFRCDPISEHNRLYWYRQTLGQGPEFLTYFQNEAQLEKSRLLSDRFSAERPKGSFSTLEIQRTEQGDSAMYLCASSPEDMYQETQYFGPGTRLLVL.

In this sample, this clonotype turned up a few times. The rearrangement links TRBV6-5 to TRBJ2-5, with D possibly called TRBD1 or TRBD2 (6 bases each). Germline lookup yields CDR1 MNHEY and CDR2 SVGAGI. This CDR3 has 16 residues. Trimming removed 0 bases at V and 2 bases at J, with 13 bases between. This chain's CDR3 is CASSYSWGAGQETQYF. In DNA form, the CDR3 reads TGTGCCAGCAGTTACTCGTGGGGGGCTGGGCAAGAGACCCAGTACTTC.

The chain links TRBV4-1 to TRBJ2-5; D gene ambiguous. V gave up 1 base and J gave up 2 bases, with 11 bases separating them. Germline loops: CDR1 MGHRA, CDR2 YSYEKL. The CDR3 covers 15 residues. The chain's CDR3 is CASSQVIGQQETQYF. In DNA, the CDR3 is TGCGCCAGCAGCCAAGTAATAGGGCAACAAGAGACCCAGTACTTC.

This clonotype has just a few counts. V and J are TRBV29-1 and TRBJ1-1; no definite D call. The CDR3 length is 14 residues. The germline V and J ends were trimmed by 4 bases and 0 bases, with 12 bases remaining between them. Looked up from germline, CDR1 is SQVTM and CDR2 is ANQGSEA. CDR3 sequence reads: CSVVSADVNTEAFF. The CDR3 coding sequence is TGCAGCGTTGTCTCGGCAGACGTGAACACTGAAGCTTTCTTT.

The CDR3 sequence: CASSQGSRGQETQYF. CDR3 nucleotides: TGTGCCAGCAGCCAAGGTTCCCGGGGCCAAGAGACCCAGTACTTC. The chain combines TRBV4-2 with TRBJ2-5; tentatively, D is TRBD2 (5 bases). CDR1 and CDR2 (germline): LGHNA, YNFKEQ. The V gene lost 1 base and the J gene lost 1 base, with 10 bases spanning the gap. The CDR3 runs to 15 residues.

At least ten counts were recorded for this clonotype. This chain uses TRBV12-3 or TRBV12-4 with TRBJ2-4; D possibly uses TRBD1 or TRBD2 (5 bases each). The CDR3 has 14 amino acids. V gave up 7 bases and J gave up 8 bases, with 18 bases separating them. CDR3 nucleotide sequence: TGTGCCAGCACCTCCGTGAGGGGCCGTGACATTCAGTACTTC. The encoded protein is CASTSVRGRDIQYF.

This clonotype was recorded many times. V usage is TRBV10-3 and J usage is TRBJ1-5; 9 nucleotides line up with TRBD1. Looked up from germline, CDR1 is ENHRY and CDR2 is SYGVKD. This CDR3 region has 14 residues. With V trimmed by 10 bases and J by 3 bases, 7 bases remained unmatched. This CDR3 is CASSGTGTNQPQHF. In DNA form, the CDR3 reads TGTGCCAGCTCCGGGACAGGGACCAATCAGCCCCAGCATTTT.

The chain couples TRBV6-1 to TRBJ1-5; D not resolved. Germline V gene sequence: CDR1 MNHNS, CDR2 SASEGT. This CDR3 has 15 amino acids. The V end lost 6 bases, the J end lost 3 bases, and 15 bases lay between the germline ends. In nucleotides, the CDR3 is TGTGCCAGCAGCCTTACGGAGGCGTCCAATCAGCCCCAGCATTTT. This translates into CASSLTEASNQPQHF.

J is TRBJ1-2 and V is TRBV7-2, with a possible D match to TRBD1 (6 bases). V lost 5 bases to trimming and J lost 2 bases, with 21 bases between them. CDR1 is SGHTA, CDR2 FQGNSA, per germline. This CDR3 comprises 17 residues. CDR3 DNA: TGTGCCAGCAGCGCCGGAGGCGAAAAGACAGGCAACTATGGCTACACCTTC. Protein sequence: CASSAGGEKTGNYGYTF.

The sample holds a few counts of this clonotype. This rearrangement joins TRBV12-3 or TRBV12-4 to TRBJ2-7; the D is unclear. The CDR3 has 11 amino acids. Trimming shortened V by 3 bases and J by 6 bases, and 6 bases separated the two germline ends. CDR3 sequence reads: CASSFLREQYV. CDR3 bases: TGTGCCAGCAGTTTTCTCCGCGAGCAGTACGTC.

This clonotype has at least ten counts. This chain uses TRBV6-1 with TRBJ1-2, with 7 nucleotides matching TRBD1. The junction had 6 bases not matched to a gene; V was cut back by 6 bases and J by 2 bases. The CDR3 is 14 residues long. Per germline, CDR1 MNHNS and CDR2 SASEGT. The CDR3 region has the DNA TGTGCCAGCAGAAGCCCGACAGGGAACTATGGCTACACCTTC. It codes for CASRSPTGNYGYTF.